One and the same sample provided the 4 T cell receptor beta chains below, sequenced in a study of spatial heterogeneity in lung cancer. The time point: sample taken at primary tumor resection. The sequenced material consisted of unsorted whole RNA from tumor, nontumor lung or frozen PBMC. Each CDR3 protein is one row after TCRdb ran MiXCR on the 5' RACE reads. The table lists some 87,000 distinct CDR3 sequences, roughly 10% of them singletons. Sequenced here: PBMCs, sampled at surgery. These receptor sequences come from a male donor with early-stage non-small cell lung cancer.

The chain couples TRBV5-4 to TRBJ2-7; 8 positions match TRBD1. The CDR3 contains 14 residues. From germline, CDR1 is SGHNT and CDR2 YYREEE (reference sequence). Trimming cost V 3 bases and J 3 bases; bases outside gene matches: 5. The CDR3 sequence: CASSSTGENYEQYF. For the CDR3, the DNA is TGTGCCAGCAGCTCGACAGGGGAAAACTACGAGCAGTACTTC.

The rearrangement uses TRBV28 and TRBJ1-3; perhaps TRBD1 as D (5 bases). Germline values: CDR1 MDHEN, CDR2 SYDVKM. CDR3 size: 14 residues. V lost 3 bases and J 2 bases, leaving 8 bases between the germline ends. CDR3 region: CASSLKGTGNTIYF. DNA of the CDR3: TGTGCCAGCAGTTTGAAGGGGACTGGAAACACCATATATTTT.

This chain joins TRBV19 and TRBJ1-3; possibly TRBD1 for D (6 bases). Germline loops: CDR1 LNHDA, CDR2 SQIVND (reference sequence). CDR3 length equals 16 residues. V lost 3 bases to trimming and J lost 2 bases, with 14 bases between them. The CDR3 spells CASSIPGTSAGNTIYF. Written as DNA, the CDR3 is TGTGCCAGTAGTATCCCCGGGACATCGGCTGGAAACACCATATATTTT.

J is TRBJ1-5 and V is TRBV6-5; weak D call: TRBD1 (5 bases). The CDR3 is made up of 14 amino acids. The V end was cut by 5 bases, the J end by 2 bases, with 10 bases between. CDR1 and CDR2 from the germline V gene are MNHEY and SVGAGI. CDR3 sequence: CASSAGGGNQPQHF. In nucleotides, the CDR3 is TGTGCCAGCAGTGCCGGAGGGGGCAATCAGCCCCAGCATTTT.